This record covers a single T cell receptor beta chain. Its antigen is currently unknown. Libraries were prepared by immunoSEQ multiplex PCR; TCRdb keeps only in-frame clonotypes and omits some of them. Of about 15,000 clones listed, approximately 62% are singletons. The CDR3 has 14 amino acids. Germline-derived CDR1 and CDR2 are MNHEY and SMNVEV (reference sequence). V lost 3 bases and J lost 3, with 11 bases in between. Intraepithelial and lamina propria lymphocytes were released after the graft tissue was processed. The sample originates from a study of graft-versus-host responses after intestinal transplantation. On the study more broadly: All of the recipients had induction that used anti-thymocyte globulin, then tacrolimus and steroids for about 3 years. Findings and limits, study-wide: GvH clonotypes were identified within recipient marrow, with a subset emerging first in ileum or blood.

Sequencing was performed on ileum tissue, taken 524 days after transplant. This TCR was sampled from a human patient who received an intestinal transplant, so some T cells may come from the graft donor. This sequence joins TRBV27 and TRBJ1-2; possibly TRBD1 for D (5 bases). The CDR3 loop reads CASSFLTAYYGYTF. CDR3 sequence (DNA): TGTGCCAGCAGTTTCCTGACAGCCTACTATGGCTACACCTTC.